What follows describes a single TCR beta chain. What antigen it recognizes has not been identified. One base away there is no much larger clone; base qualities are not given. Each donor gave one peripheral blood draw, averaging approximately 110 mL, which was collected into heparinised tubes. A BD FACSAria II was used to sort naive, central memory, regulatory and stem cell-like memory CD4+ T cells with a panel that included CD45RO, CCR7, CD25, CD127, CD95 and CD27. Every sorted population had a purity above 95%. PBMCs were separated immediately by Lymphoprep density gradient centrifugation and were stained directly, without being cultured. Samples were stained and sorted in pairs, with one healthy donor and one patient per experiment, so that batch effects were minimized. All of the isolated RNA was reverse transcribed with the High Capacity cDNA Reverse Transcription Kit, so expressed TCRB transcripts were sequenced. Survey-depth immunoSEQ sequencing was performed on stem cell-like memory T cell samples, with an average of around 920,000 total reads per sample. Sorted cells were lysed in RLT buffer, and RNA was extracted using DNase-treated RNeasy Micro or Mini kits according to cell number. To prevent cross-contamination, each cell subset was processed individually, whereas patient and healthy donor samples were processed jointly. The immunoSEQ multiplex PCR was used to amplify TCRB sequences from cDNA, generating 87-bp fragments that spanned the CDR3 region. Amplicons were sequenced on the Illumina HiSeq platform. In the authors' own workflow: PCR bias was computationally corrected using synthetic template baselines, reads within Hamming distance 2 were collapsed, and singletons that could not be merged were discarded. Reads were aligned against IMGT to assign V, D and J genes, CDR3 length and insertions or deletions at six rearrangement sites. Within each subset, clonotype counts were normalized to the number of sorted cells before true diversity and Gini coefficients were calculated with the tcR R package. The overlap coefficient, calculated on TCRB nucleotide sequences, was used to measure repertoire sharing. TCRdb holds this immuneACCESS table with in-frame rearrangements only. Some clones are missing; in checked studies, unresolved V genes explain under half, and the rest has no known cause. V, J and clone size reflect that table, while D and trimming were determined from the DNA. A total of about 110,000 clones appear in this sample, about 40% of them only once. About 0.063% of the sample is held by the ten biggest clonotypes.

The sample belongs to a study of beta chain features in type 1 diabetes (dated by TCRdb to the late 2010s). For context, the study as a whole: No differences in mean age, gender distribution, total cell number or subset yield were found between patients and healthy donors. A total of 107,917,701 sorted cells were examined across all samples, and a strong correlation was observed between cell number per subset and RNA yield. The study compared TCRB repertoires of sorted circulating CD4+ T cell subsets between recently diagnosed type 1 diabetes patients and matched healthy donors. Whereas all 30 or so donors provided naive and central memory subsets, regulatory and stem cell-like memory subsets were isolated from just 8 patients and roughly 8 healthy donors.

What the authors observed across the whole study: Because cDNA rather than genomic DNA was sequenced, highly expressing activated cells could have been over-represented, although no difference in activation and CD3 levels was found between groups. The naive, central memory and regulatory TCRB repertoires appeared to resemble one another more closely among patients than among healthy donors. A moderate but significant shortening of TCRB CDR3 length was observed in type 1 diabetes patients in all four CD4+ subsets. Because small numbers of individuals were included in the HLA sub-analyses, any influence of HLA type on TCRB rearrangement was left unresolved. At VDJ recombination sites, patients with type 1 diabetes made fewer insertions and deleted more nucleotides, a pattern implying thymic rearrangement abnormalities. PCR may preferentially amplify shorter templates, but because patient and control samples were amplified and corrected together, any resulting skew would affect both groups equally.

The CDR1 and CDR2 encoded by the germline V gene (reference sequence) are SGHNT and YYREEE. Trimming takes 4 bases off V and 6 bases off J; junction bases not matched to a gene: 12. CDR3 length: 16 amino acids, cysteine to phenylalanine. The retained sequence is limited to the CDR3, 48 bases, with the frame set at the first base. Sequenced: stem cell memory CD4+ T cells from blood. The cell subset or site tag for this specimen amounts to: stem cell-like memory CD4+ T cells. The receptor comes from a woman aged 18-29 years in good health. This sequence uses TRBV5-4 and TRBJ2-1, and 8 junction bases match TRBD1. For the CDR3, the sequence is CASSRIGTGNINEQFF. The sequenced DNA: TGTGCCAGCAGCCGGATCGGGACAGGCAACATCAATGAGCAGTTCTTC.